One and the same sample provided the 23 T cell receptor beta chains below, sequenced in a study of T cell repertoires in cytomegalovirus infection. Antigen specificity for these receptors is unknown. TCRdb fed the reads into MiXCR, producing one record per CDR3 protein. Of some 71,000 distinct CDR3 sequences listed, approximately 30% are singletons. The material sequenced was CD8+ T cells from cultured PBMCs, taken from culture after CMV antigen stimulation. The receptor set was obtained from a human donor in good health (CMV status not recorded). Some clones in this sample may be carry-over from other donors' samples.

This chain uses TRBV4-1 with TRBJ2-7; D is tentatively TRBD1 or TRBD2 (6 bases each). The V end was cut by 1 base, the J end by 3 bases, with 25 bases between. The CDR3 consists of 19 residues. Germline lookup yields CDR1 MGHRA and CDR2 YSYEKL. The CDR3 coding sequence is TGCGCCAGCAGCCAAGGATCGCGAGGGGGGCGAAGTCCCTACTACGAGCAGTACTTC. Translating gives CASSQGSRGGRSPYYEQYF.

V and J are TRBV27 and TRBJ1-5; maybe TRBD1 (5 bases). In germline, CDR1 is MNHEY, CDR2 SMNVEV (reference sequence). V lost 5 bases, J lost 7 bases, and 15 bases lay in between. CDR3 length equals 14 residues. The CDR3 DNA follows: TGTGCCAGCAGTGCTACAGGTACCTCGCAGCCCCAGCATTTT. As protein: CASSATGTSQPQHF.

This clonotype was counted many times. CDR3 region: CASRPPGTSGRANEQFF. In nucleotides, the CDR3 is TGTGCCAGCAGGCCCCCCGGGACTAGCGGGAGGGCCAATGAGCAGTTCTTC. The V gene is TRBV7-9, the J gene TRBJ2-1; 16 bases map to TRBD2. The CDR3 is 17 residues long. Germline V gene sequence: CDR1 SEHNR, CDR2 FQNEAQ (reference sequence). The trim removed 6 bases at V and 6 bases at J, leaving 8 bases unmatched.

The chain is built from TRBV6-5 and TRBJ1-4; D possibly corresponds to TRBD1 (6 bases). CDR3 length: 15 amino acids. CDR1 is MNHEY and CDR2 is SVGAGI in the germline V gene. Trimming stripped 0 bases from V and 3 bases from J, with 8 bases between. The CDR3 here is CASSYSTGANEKLFF. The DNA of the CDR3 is TGTGCCAGCAGTTACTCGACAGGCGCTAATGAAAAACTGTTTTTT.

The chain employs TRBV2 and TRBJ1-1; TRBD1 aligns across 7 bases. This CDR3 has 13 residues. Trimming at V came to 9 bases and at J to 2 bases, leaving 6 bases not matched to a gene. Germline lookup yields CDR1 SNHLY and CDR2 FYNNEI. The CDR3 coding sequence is TGTGCCAGGCAGGGACAGATAAACACTGAAGCTTTCTTT. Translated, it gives CARQGQINTEAFF.

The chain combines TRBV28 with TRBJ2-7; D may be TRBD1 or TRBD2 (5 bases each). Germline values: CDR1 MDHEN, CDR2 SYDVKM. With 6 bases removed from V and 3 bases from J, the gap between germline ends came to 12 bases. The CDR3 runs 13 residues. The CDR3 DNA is TGTGCCAGCAGCCCCGGGGCGGTCTACGAGCAGTACTTC. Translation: CASSPGAVYEQYF. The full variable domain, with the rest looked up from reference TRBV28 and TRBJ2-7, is DVKVTQSSRYLVKRTGEKVFLECVQDMDHENMFWYRQDPGLGLRLIYFSYDVKMKEKGDIPEGYSVSREKKERFSLILESASTNQTSMYLCASSPGAVYEQYFGPGTRLTVT.

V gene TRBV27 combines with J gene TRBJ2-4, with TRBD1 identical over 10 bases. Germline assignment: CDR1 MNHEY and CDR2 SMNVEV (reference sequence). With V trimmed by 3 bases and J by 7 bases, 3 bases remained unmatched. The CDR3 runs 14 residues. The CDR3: CASSLGTGENIQYF. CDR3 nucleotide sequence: TGTGCCAGCAGTTTGGGGACAGGGGAGAACATTCAGTACTTC.

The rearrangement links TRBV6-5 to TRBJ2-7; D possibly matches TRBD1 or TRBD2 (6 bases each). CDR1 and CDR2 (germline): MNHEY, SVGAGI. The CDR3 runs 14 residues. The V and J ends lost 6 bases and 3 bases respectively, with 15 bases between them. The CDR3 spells CASRETGGDYEQYF. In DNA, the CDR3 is TGTGCCAGCAGAGAGACAGGAGGGGACTACGAGCAGTACTTC.

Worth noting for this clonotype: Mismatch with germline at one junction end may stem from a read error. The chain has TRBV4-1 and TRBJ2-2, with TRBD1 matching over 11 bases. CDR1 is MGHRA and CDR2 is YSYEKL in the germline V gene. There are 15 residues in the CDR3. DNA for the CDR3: TGTGCCAGCAGCCTCGGACAGGGGGCTAGCGGGGAGCTGTTTTTT. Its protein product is CASSLGQGASGELFF.

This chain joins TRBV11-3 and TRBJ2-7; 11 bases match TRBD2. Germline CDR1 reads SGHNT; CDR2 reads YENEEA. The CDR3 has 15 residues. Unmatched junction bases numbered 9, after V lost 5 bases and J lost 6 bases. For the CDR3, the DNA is TGTGCCAGCAGCCCTAGCGGGGGGCCCCGTCGCGAGCAGTACTTC. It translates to CASSPSGGPRREQYF.

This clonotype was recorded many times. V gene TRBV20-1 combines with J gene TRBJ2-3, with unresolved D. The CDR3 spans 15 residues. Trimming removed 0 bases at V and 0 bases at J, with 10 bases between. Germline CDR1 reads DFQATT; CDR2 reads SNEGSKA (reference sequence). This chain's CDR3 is CSARDNYISTDTQYF. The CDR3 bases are TGCAGTGCTAGAGATAATTACATAAGCACAGATACGCAGTATTTT.

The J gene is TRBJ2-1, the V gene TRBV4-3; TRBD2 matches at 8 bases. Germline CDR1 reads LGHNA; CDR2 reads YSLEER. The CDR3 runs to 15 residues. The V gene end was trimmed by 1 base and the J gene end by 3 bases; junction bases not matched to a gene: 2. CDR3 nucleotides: TGCGCCAGCAGCCAAGTCGGGACTAGCTACAATGAGCAGTTCTTC. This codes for CASSQVGTSYNEQFF.

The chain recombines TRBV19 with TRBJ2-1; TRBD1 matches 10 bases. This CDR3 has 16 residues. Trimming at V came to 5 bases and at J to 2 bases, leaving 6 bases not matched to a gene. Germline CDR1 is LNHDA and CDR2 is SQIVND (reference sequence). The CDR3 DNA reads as TGTGCCAGTAGTCCAGACAGGGGGCTGCCCTACAATGAGCAGTTCTTC. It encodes CASSPDRGLPYNEQFF.

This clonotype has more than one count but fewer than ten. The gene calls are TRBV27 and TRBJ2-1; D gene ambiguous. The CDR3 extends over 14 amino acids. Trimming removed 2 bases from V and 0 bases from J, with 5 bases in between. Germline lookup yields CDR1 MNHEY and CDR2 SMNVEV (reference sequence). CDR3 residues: CASSLADSYNEQFF. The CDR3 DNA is TGTGCCAGCAGTTTAGCAGACTCCTACAATGAGCAGTTCTTC.

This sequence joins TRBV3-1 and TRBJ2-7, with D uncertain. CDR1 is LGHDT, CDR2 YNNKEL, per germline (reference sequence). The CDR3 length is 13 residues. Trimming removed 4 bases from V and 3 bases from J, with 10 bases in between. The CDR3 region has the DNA TGTGCCAGCAGCCCGCCGGACGGCTACGAGCAGTACTTC. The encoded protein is CASSPPDGYEQYF.

The DNA for the CDR3 is TGCGCCAGCAGTGAAACGACAGGGTCCTACGAGCAGTACTTC. Translating it yields CASSETTGSYEQYF. The chain joins TRBV10-2 to TRBJ2-7; 7 bases match TRBD1. Germline V CDR1 and CDR2: WSHSY, SAAADI. J was trimmed by 1 base and V by 3 bases; bases with no gene match: 3. The CDR3 covers 14 residues.

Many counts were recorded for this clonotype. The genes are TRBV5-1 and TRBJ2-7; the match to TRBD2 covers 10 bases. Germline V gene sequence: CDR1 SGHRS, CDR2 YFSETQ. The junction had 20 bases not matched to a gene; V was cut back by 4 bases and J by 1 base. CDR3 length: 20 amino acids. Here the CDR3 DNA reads TGCGCCAGCAGCCGTACGAGCCTTCTAGCGGGAGTTTTGCTTTCCTACGAGCAGTACTTC. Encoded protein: CASSRTSLLAGVLLSYEQYF.

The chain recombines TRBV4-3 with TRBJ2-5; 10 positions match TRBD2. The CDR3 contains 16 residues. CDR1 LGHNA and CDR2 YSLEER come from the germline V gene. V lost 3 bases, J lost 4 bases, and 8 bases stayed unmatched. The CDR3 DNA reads TGCGCCAGCAGCCAGGGGACTAGCGTAGGACCAGAGACCCAGTACTTC. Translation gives CASSQGTSVGPETQYF.

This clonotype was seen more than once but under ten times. In DNA, the CDR3 is TGTGCCAGTAGTGCCCGGTTGACAGTTACAGATACGCAGTATTTT. As protein: CASSARLTVTDTQYF. This chain links TRBV19 with TRBJ2-3; a weak D match, TRBD1 (5 bases). V lost 5 bases, J lost 3 bases, and 15 bases lay in between. The CDR3 contains 15 residues. Germline V gene data show CDR1 as LNHDA and CDR2 as SQIVND (reference sequence). The full variable domain, its missing parts supplied by reference TRBV19 and TRBJ2-3, is DGGITQSPKYLFRKEGQNVTLSCEQNLNHDAMYWYRQDPGQGLRLIYYSQIVNDFQKGDIAEGYSVSREKKESFPLTVTSAQKNPTAFYLCASSARLTVTDTQYFGPGTRLTVL.

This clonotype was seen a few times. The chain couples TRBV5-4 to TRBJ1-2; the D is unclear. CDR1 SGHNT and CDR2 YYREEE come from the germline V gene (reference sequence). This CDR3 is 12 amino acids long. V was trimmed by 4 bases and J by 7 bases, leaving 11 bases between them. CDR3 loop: CASSPGTTGYTF. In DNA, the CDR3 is TGTGCCAGCAGCCCAGGCACCACTGGCTACACCTTC. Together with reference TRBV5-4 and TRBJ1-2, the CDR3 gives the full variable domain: ETGVTQSPTHLIKTRGQQVTLRCSSQSGHNTVSWYQQALGQGPQFIFQYYREEENGRGNFPPRFSGLQFPNYSSELNVNALELDDSALYLCASSPGTTGYTFGSGTRLTVV.

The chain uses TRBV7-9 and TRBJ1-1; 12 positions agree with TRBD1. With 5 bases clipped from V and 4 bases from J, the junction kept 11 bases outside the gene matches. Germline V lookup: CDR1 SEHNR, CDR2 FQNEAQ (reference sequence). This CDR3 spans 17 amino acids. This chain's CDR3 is CASSAPGQGAASTEAFF. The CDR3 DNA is TGTGCCAGCAGCGCTCCGGGACAGGGGGCGGCGAGCACTGAAGCTTTCTTT.

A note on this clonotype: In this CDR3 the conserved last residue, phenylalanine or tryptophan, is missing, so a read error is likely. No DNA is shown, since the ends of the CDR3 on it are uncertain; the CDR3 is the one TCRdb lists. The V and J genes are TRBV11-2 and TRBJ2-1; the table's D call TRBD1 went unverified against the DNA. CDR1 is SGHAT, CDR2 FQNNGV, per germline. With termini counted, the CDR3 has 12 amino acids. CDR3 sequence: CASSLSGSGPVL.

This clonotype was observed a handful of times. CDR3 residues: CASSQLEAGEPEAFF. In DNA, the CDR3 is TGTGCCAGCAGCCAACTAGAGGCGGGGGAGCCTGAAGCTTTCTTT. This chain uses TRBV7-9 with TRBJ1-1, with a possible D match to TRBD1 (5 bases). The CDR3 is 15 residues long. The germline CDR1 and CDR2 sequences are SEHNR and FQNEAQ (reference sequence). Deletions cut 5 bases from V and 6 bases from J, with 19 bases between. The full variable domain, its missing parts supplied by reference TRBV7-9 and TRBJ1-1, is DTGVSQNPRHKITKRGQNVTFRCDPISEHNRLYWYRQTLGQGPEFLTYFQNEAQLEKSRLLSDRFSAERPKGSFSTLEIQRTEQGDSAMYLCASSQLEAGEPEAFFGQGTRLTVV.